The 26 T cell receptor beta chains in this list originate from one sample, sequenced in a study of shared clonotypes between healthy human individuals. Some clones are missing from TCRdb's copy, which holds only in-frame ones; the method was immunoSEQ multiplex PCR. There are some 1,400,000 clones in the sample; roughly 95% occur only once, and approximately 1.1% lies in the top ten. Sequences were obtained from naive CD4+ T cells sorted from blood. The subset is: CD45RA+ positively selected. These receptors came from a young man in good health.

The chain carries TRBV29-1 and TRBJ2-7; 9 bases map to TRBD1. Germline CDR1 is SQVTM and CDR2 is ANQGSEA. This CDR3 is built from 12 residues. The junction had 7 bases not matched to a gene; V was cut back by 7 bases and J by 6 bases. This chain's CDR3 is CSAYRGQGEQYF. The CDR3 nucleotides are TGCAGCGCGTACAGGGGGCAAGGCGAGCAGTACTTC.

The genes are TRBV30 and TRBJ1-3; D gene unclear. Trimming shortened V by 0 bases and J by 7 bases, and 10 bases separated the two germline ends. The CDR3 covers 13 residues. The V gene's germline CDR1 is GTSNPN and CDR2 SVGIG (reference sequence). The CDR3 reads CAWSVLVPNTIYF. The CDR3 DNA follows: TGTGCCTGGAGTGTACTGGTCCCGAACACCATATATTTT. Full variable domain (rest looked up from reference TRBV30 and TRBJ1-3): SQTIHQWPATLVQPVGSPLSLECTVEGTSNPNLYWYRQAAGRGLQLLFYSVGIGQISSEVPQNLSASRPQDRQFILSSKKLLLSDSGFYLCAWSVLVPNTIYFGEGSWLTVV.

This clone was counted once. The CDR3 sequence is CASSWSRDRGTEAFF. The CDR3 DNA sequence: TGTGCCAGCAGCTGGTCTAGGGACAGGGGCACTGAAGCTTTCTTT. This chain uses TRBV7-6 with TRBJ1-1; 10 bases are a match to TRBD1. This CDR3 comprises 15 residues. V was pared by 4 bases and J by 4 bases, with 6 bases of the junction left unmatched. Germline CDR1 SGHVS, CDR2 FNYEAQ.

The chain combines TRBV5-1 with TRBJ2-1; 8 nucleotides align to TRBD1. CDR3 length: 15 residues. CDR1 is SGHRS and CDR2 is YFSETQ in the germline V gene. The trim removed 4 bases at V and 8 bases at J, leaving 11 bases unmatched. DNA for the CDR3: TGCGCCAGCAGCATCGACAGGGGAAGTTTTGATGAGCAGTTCTTC. It is translated as CASSIDRGSFDEQFF. The variable domain in full, completed from reference TRBV5-1 and TRBJ2-1, reads KAGVTQTPRYLIKTRGQQVTLSCSPISGHRSVSWYQQTPGQGLQFLFEYFSETQRNKGNFPGRFSGRQFSNSRSEMNVSTLELGDSALYLCASSIDRGSFDEQFFGPGTRLTVL.

The CDR3, as DNA: TGCGCCAGCAGCTATAGCGGGAGGGCTGATGAGCAGTTCTTC. It codes for CASSYSGRADEQFF. This rearrangement joins TRBV5-1 to TRBJ2-1; 11 nucleotides line up with TRBD2. Germline CDR1 SGHRS, CDR2 YFSETQ. This CDR3 is built from 14 residues. With 3 bases clipped from V and 8 bases from J, the junction kept 4 bases outside the gene matches.

The chain joins TRBV5-1 to TRBJ1-2; D is possibly TRBD1 (5 bases). V was shortened by 0 bases and J by 5 bases, with 14 bases between the two germline ends. The CDR3 runs 15 residues. Germline loops: CDR1 SGHRS, CDR2 YFSETQ. CDR3 residues: CASSLAPGLYYGYTF. The CDR3 DNA is TGCGCCAGCAGCTTGGCTCCGGGACTCTATTATGGCTACACCTTC. Together with reference TRBV5-1 and TRBJ1-2, the CDR3 gives the full variable domain: KAGVTQTPRYLIKTRGQQVTLSCSPISGHRSVSWYQQTPGQGLQFLFEYFSETQRNKGNFPGRFSGRQFSNSRSEMNVSTLELGDSALYLCASSLAPGLYYGYTFGSGTRLTVV.

The chain has TRBV11-2 and TRBJ2-3; 8 nucleotides align to TRBD2. The CDR3 covers 15 residues. Losses at the gene ends were 0 bases for V and 3 bases for J; bases not matched to a gene: 2. Germline loops: CDR1 SGHAT, CDR2 FQNNGV. CDR3 in DNA: TGTGCCAGCAGCTTAGATCGGGGGGGGACAGATACGCAGTATTTT. The encoded protein is CASSLDRGGTDTQYF.

The chain links TRBV29-1 to TRBJ1-2; D ambiguous. Trimming shortened V by 7 bases and J by 5 bases, and 17 bases separated the two germline ends. There are 13 residues in the CDR3. The germline V gene has CDR1 SQVTM and CDR2 ANQGSEA. The chain's CDR3 is CSASQRLSYGYTF. DNA for the CDR3: TGCAGCGCCTCACAGAGGCTATCATATGGCTACACCTTC. Full variable domain (missing parts from reference TRBV29-1 and TRBJ1-2): SAVISQKPSRDICQRGTSLTIQCQVDSQVTMMFWYRQQPGQSLTLIATANQGSEATYESGFVIDKFPISRPNLTFSTLTVSNMSPEDSSIYLCSASQRLSYGYTFGSGTRLTVV.

The chain has TRBV7-2 and TRBJ2-2; D unclear. V lost 1 base, J lost 0 bases, and 15 bases lay in between. Germline lookup yields CDR1 SGHTA and CDR2 FQGNSA. The CDR3 has 18 amino acids. This chain's CDR3 is CASSLVRAGLSNTGELFF. CDR3 sequence (DNA): TGTGCCAGCAGCTTAGTTAGGGCCGGCCTTTCGAACACCGGGGAGCTGTTTTTT.

The rearrangement joins TRBV9 to TRBJ2-1; the match to TRBD2 covers 7 bases. V lost 0 bases to trimming and J lost 4 bases; unmatched junction nucleotides: 10. The CDR3 contains 17 residues. Germline CDR1 reads SGDLS; CDR2 reads YYNGEE. The CDR3 spells CASSVASASGRYNEQFF. The DNA of the CDR3 is TGTGCCAGCAGCGTAGCTTCCGCTAGCGGAAGGTACAATGAGCAGTTCTTC. Drawing the rest from reference TRBV9 and TRBJ2-1, the complete variable domain is DSGVTQTPKHLITATGQRVTLRCSPRSGDLSVYWYQQSLDQGLQFLIQYYNGEERAKGNILERFSAQQFPDLHSELNLSSLELGDSALYFCASSVASASGRYNEQFFGPGTRLTVL.

This clone was recorded only once. The chain combines TRBV7-9 with TRBJ1-1; the D is unclear. Germline V gene data show CDR1 as SEHNR and CDR2 as FQNEAQ (reference sequence). The CDR3 runs to 12 residues. The V and J ends lost 0 bases and 8 bases respectively, with 7 bases between them. CDR3 residues: CASSLAFEEAFF. The CDR3 DNA sequence: TGTGCCAGCAGCTTAGCGTTCGAGGAAGCTTTCTTT.

The CDR3 loop is CASSLGYQETQYF. The DNA of the CDR3 is TGTGCCAGCAGCTTAGGGTACCAAGAGACCCAGTACTTC. The rearrangement uses TRBV7-6 and TRBJ2-5, with D uncertain. This CDR3 has 13 residues. CDR1 and CDR2 from the germline V gene are SGHVS and FNYEAQ. Trimming took off 1 base at V and 0 bases at J, with 3 bases between the two ends.

The chain links TRBV28 to TRBJ2-7; 12 nucleotides line up with TRBD2. CDR3 length: 15 residues. V lost 6 bases, J lost 6 bases, and 9 bases stayed unmatched. Germline values: CDR1 MDHEN, CDR2 SYDVKM. CDR3 coding DNA: TGTGCCAGCAGGGCCGCTAGCGGGAGGGCCTTCGAGCAGTACTTC. It translates to CASRAASGRAFEQYF. Together with reference TRBV28 and TRBJ2-7, the CDR3 gives the full variable domain: DVKVTQSSRYLVKRTGEKVFLECVQDMDHENMFWYRQDPGLGLRLIYFSYDVKMKEKGDIPEGYSVSREKKERFSLILESASTNQTSMYLCASRAASGRAFEQYFGPGTRLTVT.

CDR3 residues: CASSLAPGQSFHEQYF. The DNA for the CDR3 is TGTGCCAGCAGCTTAGCGCCGGGACAGAGCTTCCACGAGCAGTACTTC. The chain has TRBV7-9 and TRBJ2-7; 7 bases match TRBD1. The germline gives CDR1 SEHNR, CDR2 FQNEAQ (reference sequence). The length of the CDR3 is 16 residues. J lost 5 bases, V lost 0 bases, and 10 bases had no gene match.

The chain uses TRBV5-1 and TRBJ2-1; 10 bases line up with TRBD2. V was clipped by 4 bases and J by 6 bases; unmatched bases: 10. CDR1 SGHRS and CDR2 YFSETQ come from the germline V gene. The CDR3 totals 16 residues. CDR3 coding DNA: TGCGCCAGCAGCGCGGAAGGTCTAGCGGGAGCCAATGAGCAGTTCTTC. This encodes CASSAEGLAGANEQFF.

This sequence joins TRBV28 and TRBJ2-7, with D perhaps TRBD1 (6 bases). The V and J ends lost 2 bases and 0 bases respectively, with 17 bases between them. This CDR3 region has 17 residues. From germline, CDR1 is MDHEN and CDR2 SYDVKM. The CDR3 sequence: CASSLPRTAVPSYEQYF. In DNA, the CDR3 is TGTGCCAGCAGTTTACCAAGGACAGCGGTCCCCTCCTACGAGCAGTACTTC.

This clone was recorded a few times. V gene TRBV27 combines with J gene TRBJ2-1, with 9 bases identical to TRBD2. J was trimmed by 0 bases and V by 5 bases; bases with no gene match: 8. The germline CDR1 and CDR2 sequences are MNHEY and SMNVEV (reference sequence). The CDR3 runs 17 residues. The DNA of the CDR3 is TGTGCCAGCAGTCTAGGACTAGCGCCGCGCTCCTACAATGAGCAGTTCTTC. It is translated as CASSLGLAPRSYNEQFF.

A few counts support this clone. V is TRBV30 and J is TRBJ1-1; TRBD1 is a possible D gene (5 bases). The germline V and J ends were trimmed by 6 bases and 5 bases, with 19 bases remaining between them. This CDR3 region has 14 residues. Germline V CDR1 and CDR2: GTSNPN, SVGIG (reference sequence). In DNA form, the CDR3 reads TGTGCCTGTTCCGGGGCCCGATTGGGTACTGAAGCTTTCTTT. As protein: CACSGARLGTEAFF.

The CDR3: CASSSLITGGRGTGELFF. In DNA form, the CDR3 reads TGTGCCAGCAGCTCCCTAATAACCGGGGGCCGGGGGACCGGGGAGCTGTTTTTT. J is TRBJ2-2 and V is TRBV7-8; the D gene could be TRBD1 or TRBD2 (6 bases each). This CDR3 region has 18 residues. V dropped 4 bases and J dropped 5 bases, with 23 bases sitting between them. Germline CDR1 is SGHVS and CDR2 is FQNEAQ.

This clone has more than one count but fewer than ten. The rearrangement joins TRBV11-2 to TRBJ1-5; D gene uncertain. Germline CDR1 and CDR2: SGHAT and FQNNGV. V lost 5 bases, J lost 6 bases, and 8 bases lay in between. The CDR3 runs to 12 residues. CDR3 amino acids: CASSDRGQPQHF. Written as DNA, the CDR3 is TGTGCCAGCAGCGACCGGGGTCAGCCCCAGCATTTT.

The sample holds one count of this clone. The V gene is TRBV29-1, the J gene TRBJ2-1, with D possibly called TRBD1 or TRBD2 (5 bases each). The ends were cut back, 6 bases at V and 12 bases at J, with 27 bases in the middle. This CDR3 region has 15 residues. CDR1 is SQVTM and CDR2 is ANQGSEA in the germline V gene. The CDR3 here is CSVQGRAYPGHGQFF. The CDR3 DNA sequence: TGCAGCGTCCAGGGACGAGCTTATCCCGGACATGGGCAGTTCTTC.

Remarks on this clone: This sample includes further DNA sequences coding for the same CDR3. The gene calls are TRBV9 and TRBJ2-7, with D unresolved. The CDR3 runs 13 residues. Germline V lookup: CDR1 SGDLS, CDR2 YYNGEE. V was cut by 0 bases and J by 0 bases, with 4 bases left in between. The CDR3 nucleotides are TGTGCCAGCAGCGTAGGAGTCTCCTACGAGCAGTACTTC. Protein: CASSVGVSYEQYF.

This chain joins TRBV18 and TRBJ2-3, with TRBD1 matching 7 bases. Germline V CDR1 and CDR2: KGHSH, LQKENI. The ends lost 2 bases at V and 9 bases at J; junction bases unmatched: 5. The CDR3 sequence is 13 residues long. DNA for the CDR3: TGTGCCAGCTCACCAGCAGGGGGAAAGACGCAGTATTTT. Translated: CASSPAGGKTQYF. Drawing the rest from reference TRBV18 and TRBJ2-3, the complete variable domain is NAGVMQNPRHLVRRRGQEARLRCSPMKGHSHVYWYRQLPEEGLKFMVYLQKENIIDESGMPKERFSAEFPKEGPSILRIQQVVRGDSAAYFCASSPAGGKTQYFGPGTRLTVL.

The sample holds one count of this clone. This sequence joins TRBV2 and TRBJ2-6; 7 bases line up with TRBD2. Germline V gene sequence: CDR1 SNHLY, CDR2 FYNNEI. V lost 4 bases to trimming and J lost 0 bases; unmatched junction nucleotides: 12. This CDR3 is 19 amino acids long. DNA for the CDR3: TGTGCCAGCAGTGGCGGGGGAAGGTGGAGGCGCTCTGGGGCCAACGTCCTGACTTTC. Protein product: CASSGGGRWRRSGANVLTF.

The chain recombines TRBV7-9 with TRBJ2-7; 7 bases match TRBD1. The V gene's germline CDR1 is SEHNR and CDR2 FQNEAQ (reference sequence). V was clipped by 3 bases and J by 3 bases; unmatched bases: 11. This CDR3 region has 16 residues. CDR3: CASSFYRGVSIYEQYF. For the CDR3, the DNA is TGTGCCAGCAGCTTTTACAGGGGAGTTTCCATCTACGAGCAGTACTTC.

The V gene is TRBV6-5, the J gene TRBJ1-1, with D maybe TRBD1 (6 bases). The CDR3 runs to 13 residues. The V gene lost 3 bases and the J gene lost 10 bases, with 15 bases spanning the gap. CDR1 MNHEY and CDR2 SVGAGI come from the germline V gene. The CDR3 loop is CASSYKGGRAAFF. CDR3 sequence (DNA): TGTGCCAGCAGTTATAAGGGGGGGCGGGCAGCTTTCTTT.